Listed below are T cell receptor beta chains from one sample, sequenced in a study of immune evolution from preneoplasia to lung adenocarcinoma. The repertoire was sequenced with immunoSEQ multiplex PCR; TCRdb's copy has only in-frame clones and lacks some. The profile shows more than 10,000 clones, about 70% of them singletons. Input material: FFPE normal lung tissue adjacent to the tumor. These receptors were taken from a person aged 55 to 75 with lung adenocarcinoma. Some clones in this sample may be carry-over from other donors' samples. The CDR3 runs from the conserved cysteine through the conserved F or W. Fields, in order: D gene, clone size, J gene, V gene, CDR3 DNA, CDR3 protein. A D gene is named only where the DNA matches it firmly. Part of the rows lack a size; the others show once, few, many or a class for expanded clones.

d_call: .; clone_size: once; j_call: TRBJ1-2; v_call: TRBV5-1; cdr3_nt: TGCGCCAGCAGCTTGTCCCAGAACCACTATGGCTACACCTTC; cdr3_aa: CASSLSQNHYGYTF
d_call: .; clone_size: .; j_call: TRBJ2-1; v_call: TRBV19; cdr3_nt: TGTGCCAGTATGACACCAGGGGTAGGGAATGAGCAGTTCTTC; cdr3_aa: CASMTPGVGNEQFF
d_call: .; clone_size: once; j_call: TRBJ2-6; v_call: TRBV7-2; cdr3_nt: TGTGCCAGCAGCTTAACTGGGGGCTCTGGGGCCAACGTCCTGACTTTC; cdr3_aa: CASSLTGGSGANVLTF
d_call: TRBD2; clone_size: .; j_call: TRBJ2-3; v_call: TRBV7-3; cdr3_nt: TGTGCCAGCAGCTTAACCTCGGGACTAGCGGGAGGTGGGGCAGATACGCAGTATTTT; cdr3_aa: CASSLTSGLAGGGADTQYF
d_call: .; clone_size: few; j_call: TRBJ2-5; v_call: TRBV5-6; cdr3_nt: TGTGCCAGCAGCTTGACCCCGGCGACCCAGTACTTC; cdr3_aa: CASSLTPATQYF
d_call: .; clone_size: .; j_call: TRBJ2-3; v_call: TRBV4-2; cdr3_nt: TGTGCCAGCAGCCAAAACATACTAGGTCGCACAGATACGCAGTATTTT; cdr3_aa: CASSQNILGRTDTQYF
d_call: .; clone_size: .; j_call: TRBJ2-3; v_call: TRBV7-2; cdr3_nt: TGTGCCAGCAGCAAGGACTATCTTAGCACAGATACGCAGTATTTT; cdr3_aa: CASSKDYLSTDTQYF
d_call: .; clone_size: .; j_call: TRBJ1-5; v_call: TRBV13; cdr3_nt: TGTGCCAGCAGCTCGGGTGTTAGCAATCAGCCCCAGCATTTT; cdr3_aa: CASSSGVSNQPQHF
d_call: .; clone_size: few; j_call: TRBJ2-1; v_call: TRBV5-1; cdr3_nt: TGCGCCAGCAGCTTGTCGGGACGGAACAGTAATGAGCAGTTCTTC; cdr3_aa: CASSLSGRNSNEQFF
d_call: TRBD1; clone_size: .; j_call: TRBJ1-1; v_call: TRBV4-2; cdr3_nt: TGTGCCAGCAGCCAATGGACAGGGGAATCTTTCTTT; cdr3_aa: CASSQWTGESFF
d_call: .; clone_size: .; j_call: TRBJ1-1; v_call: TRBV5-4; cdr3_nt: TGTGCCAGCAGTCATACAGGAAACACTGAAGCTTTCTTT; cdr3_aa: CASSHTGNTEAFF
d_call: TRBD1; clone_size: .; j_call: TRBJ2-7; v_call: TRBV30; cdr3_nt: TGTGCCTGGAGTCGAGGTGGGACAGGGGGGATCCACGAGCAGTACTTC; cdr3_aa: CAWSRGGTGGIHEQYF
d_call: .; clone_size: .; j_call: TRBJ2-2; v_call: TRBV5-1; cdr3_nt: TGCGCCAGCAGCTTGATAGGGAACACCGGGGAGCTGTTTTTT; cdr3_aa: CASSLIGNTGELFF
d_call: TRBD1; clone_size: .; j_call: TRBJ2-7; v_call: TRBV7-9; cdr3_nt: TGTGCCAGCAGCTTTACAGGGGACGAGCAGTACTTC; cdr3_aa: CASSFTGDEQYF
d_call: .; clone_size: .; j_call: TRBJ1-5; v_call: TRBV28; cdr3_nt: TGTGCCAGCAGTTTCAAGACCTTACAGGGAAAGGGCAATCAGCCCCAGCATTTT; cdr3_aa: CASSFKTLQGKGNQPQHF
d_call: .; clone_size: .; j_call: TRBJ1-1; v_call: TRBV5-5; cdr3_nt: TGTGCCAGCACCAAAAGGGAAGGCACTGAAGCTTTCTTT; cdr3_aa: CASTKREGTEAFF
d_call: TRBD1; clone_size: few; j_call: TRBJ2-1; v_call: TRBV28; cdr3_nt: TGTGCCAGCAGCCCCACAGGGGACAATGAGCAGTTCTTC; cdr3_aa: CASSPTGDNEQFF
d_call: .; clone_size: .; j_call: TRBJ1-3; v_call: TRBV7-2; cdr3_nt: TGTGCCAGCAGCCGGGACGGCCAAACCACCATATATTTT; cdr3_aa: CASSRDGQTTIYF
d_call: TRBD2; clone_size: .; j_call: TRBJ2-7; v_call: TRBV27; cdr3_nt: TGTGCCAGCAGTTTGAGCGGGAGTGGCCACGAGCAGTACTTC; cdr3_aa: CASSLSGSGHEQYF
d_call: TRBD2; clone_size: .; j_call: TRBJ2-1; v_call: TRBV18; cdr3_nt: TGTGCCAGCTCACCCTATTCTAGCGGGAGAGCCAATGAGCAGTTCTTC; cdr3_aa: CASSPYSSGRANEQFF
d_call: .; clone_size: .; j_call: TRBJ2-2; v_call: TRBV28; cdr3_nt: TGTGCCAGCAGTACCGGGGGCTACGGGCTGTTTTTT; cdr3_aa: CASSTGGYGLFF
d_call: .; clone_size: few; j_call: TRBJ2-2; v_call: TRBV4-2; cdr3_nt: TGTGCCAGCAGCCGGACGGACCGGGGCGGGGAGCTGTTTTTT; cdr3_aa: CASSRTDRGGELFF
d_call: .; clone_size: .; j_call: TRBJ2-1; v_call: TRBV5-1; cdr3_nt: TGCGCCAGCACCCGGGACTCAATGAGCGATGAGCAGTTCTTC; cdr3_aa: CASTRDSMSDEQFF
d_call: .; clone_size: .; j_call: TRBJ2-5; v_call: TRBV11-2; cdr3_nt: TGTGCCAGCAGCTTAAACGGCTTGAGAGTGGAGACCCAGTACTTC; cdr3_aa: CASSLNGLRVETQYF
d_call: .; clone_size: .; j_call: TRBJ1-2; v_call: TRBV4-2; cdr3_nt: TGTGCCAGCAGCCAAGGTTGGGGGGAAGGTGACTATGGCTACACCTTC; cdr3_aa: CASSQGWGEGDYGYTF
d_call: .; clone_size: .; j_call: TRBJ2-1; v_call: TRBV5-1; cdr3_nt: TGCGCCAGCAGCCTAACTAGCACCTCCTACAATGAGCAGTTCTTC; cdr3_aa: CASSLTSTSYNEQFF
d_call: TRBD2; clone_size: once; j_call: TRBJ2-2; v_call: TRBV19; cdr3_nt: TGTGCCAGTATAAGGACTAGCGGGGGGTACACCGGGGAGCTGTTTTTT; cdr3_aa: CASIRTSGGYTGELFF
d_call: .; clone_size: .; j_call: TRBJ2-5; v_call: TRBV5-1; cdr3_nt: TGCGCCAGCAGCAGGCAACAAGAGACCCAGTACTTC; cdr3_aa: CASSRQQETQYF
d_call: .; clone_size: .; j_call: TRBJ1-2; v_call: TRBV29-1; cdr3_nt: TGCAGCGTTGAAGATCGACACCCTAACTATGGCTACACCTTC; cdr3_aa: CSVEDRHPNYGYTF
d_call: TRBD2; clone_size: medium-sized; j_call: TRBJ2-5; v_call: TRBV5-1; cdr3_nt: TGCGCCAGCAGCGCCGGACTAGCGGGGAGGTGGGAAGAGACCCAGTACTTC; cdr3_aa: CASSAGLAGRWEETQYF
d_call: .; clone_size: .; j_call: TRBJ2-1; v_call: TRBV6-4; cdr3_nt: TGTGCCAGCAGTGTAGGGGACTACAATGAGCAGTTCTTC; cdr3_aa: CASSVGDYNEQFF
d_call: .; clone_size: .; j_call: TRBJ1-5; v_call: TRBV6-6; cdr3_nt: TGTGCCAGCAGGGACAGAGTAAACAATCAGCCCCAGCATTTT; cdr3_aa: CASRDRVNNQPQHF